The 12 T cell receptor beta chains below were found in one sample sequenced in a study of a mutant IDH1 vaccine in newly diagnosed glioma. The time point denotes: baseline, week 1 (first vaccination visit). Treatment noted: pre-vaccination baseline after standard-of-care therapy. Here immunoSEQ multiplex PCR was the method, and the copy in TCRdb shows in-frame clones only, minus some. The repertoire has tens of thousands of clones, 86% of them found once; the top ten carry 2% to 3%. Material: PBMCs, obtained from a glioma patient treated with radiotherapy, temozolomide or both. Source of these receptors: a man aged 40-49 years with glioma.

This sequence joins TRBV18 and TRBJ1-5; D is undetermined. This CDR3 is 14 amino acids long. Between the trimmed V and J ends, which lost 3 bases and 3 bases, there was a span of 9 bases. Per the germline V gene, CDR1 is KGHSH and CDR2 is LQKENI. The CDR3 here is CASSPRADNQPQHF. CDR3 coding DNA: TGTGCCAGCTCACCGAGAGCGGACAATCAGCCCCAGCATTTT.

The chain employs TRBV18 and TRBJ1-1; a weak D match, TRBD1 (6 bases). This CDR3 has 14 amino acids. V lost 2 bases to trimming and J lost 5 bases, with 12 bases between them. CDR1 is KGHSH and CDR2 is LQKENI in the germline V gene. Here the CDR3 reads CASSPSGEGTEAFF. CDR3 bases: TGTGCCAGCTCACCATCAGGGGAAGGGACTGAAGCTTTCTTT.

This clone has just one count. The V call is TRBV11-3, the J call TRBJ2-7; D possibly corresponds to TRBD1 (5 bases). Between the trimmed V and J ends, which lost 1 base and 5 bases, there was a span of 9 bases. The CDR3 length is 13 residues. Germline V lookup: CDR1 SGHNT, CDR2 YENEEA. The CDR3: CASSLAGKNEQYF. The CDR3 DNA reads TGTGCCAGCAGCTTAGCAGGGAAAAACGAGCAGTACTTC. Using reference TRBV11-3 and TRBJ2-7 for the parts outside the CDR3, the full variable domain is EAGVVQSPRYKIIEKKQPVAFWCNPISGHNTLYWYLQNLGQGPELLIRYENEEAVDDSQLPKDRFSAERLKGVDSTLKIQPAELGDSAVYLCASSLAGKNEQYFGPGTRLTVT.

This chain joins TRBV9 and TRBJ2-1, with TRBD2 matching 12 bases. Germline CDR1 is SGDLS and CDR2 is YYNGEE. CDR3 length: 15 amino acids. J gave up 13 bases and V 3 bases, and 11 bases lay outside the gene matches. The CDR3 here is CASSDGGLAGNFQFF. The CDR3 DNA is TGTGCCAGCAGCGATGGGGGACTAGCGGGCAACTTTCAGTTCTTC.

The chain couples TRBV4-2 to TRBJ2-2; maybe TRBD2 (6 bases). Trimming took 4 bases from V and 2 from J, leaving 11 bases between them. Germline-derived CDR1 and CDR2 are LGHNA and YNFKEQ. CDR3 length: 15 amino acids. The DNA of the CDR3 is TGTGCCAGCAGCCGTAGTAGCGGAAACACCGGGGAGCTGTTTTTT. Translation gives CASSRSSGNTGELFF.

V is TRBV6-1 and J is TRBJ2-2, with D perhaps matching TRBD1 (6 bases). Trimming pared 5 bases from V and 4 bases from J, leaving 11 bases between. Germline CDR1 is MNHNS and CDR2 is SASEGT. The CDR3 extends over 14 amino acids. The CDR3 DNA is TGTGCCAGCAGTCGGGACACTCGCACCGGGGAGCTGTTTTTT. Translated: CASSRDTRTGELFF.

The chain joins TRBV5-6 to TRBJ2-3; D might be TRBD1 or TRBD2, each matching 5 bases. Trimming cost V 4 bases and J 3 bases, with 9 bases left between them. Germline V lookup: CDR1 SGHDT, CDR2 YYEEEE. The CDR3 sequence is 13 residues long. CDR3 sequence: CASSLGPTDTQYF. The CDR3 DNA reads as TGTGCCAGCAGCCTGGGACCGACAGATACGCAGTATTTT. The full variable domain, its missing parts supplied by reference TRBV5-6 and TRBJ2-3, is DAGVTQSPTHLIKTRGQQVTLRCSPKSGHDTVSWYQQALGQGPQFIFQYYEEEERQRGNFPDRFSGHQFPNYSSELNVNALLLGDSALYLCASSLGPTDTQYFGPGTRLTVL.

This clone was seen only once. This chain uses TRBV7-9 with TRBJ2-2; D might be TRBD1 or TRBD2, each matching 6 bases. This CDR3 region has 14 residues. Trimming pared 2 bases from V and 7 bases from J, leaving 11 bases between. CDR1 is SEHNR, CDR2 FQNEAQ, per germline (reference sequence). The CDR3 DNA reads TGTGCCAGCAGCTTAACGGGGGCCCACGGGGAGCTGTTTTTT. Its translation: CASSLTGAHGELFF.

For this clone: A junction boundary mismatches the germline segment, possibly from a read error. V usage is TRBV7-7 and J usage is TRBJ2-1; 10 bases match TRBD2. This CDR3 contains 15 residues. Germline V CDR1 and CDR2: SSHAT, FNYEAQ (reference sequence). The CDR3 DNA reads as TGTGCTAGCAGCTTCACTAGCGGGGCCTACAATGAGCAGTTCTTC. Translation gives CASSFTSGAYNEQFF.

This clone was detected a few times. J is TRBJ2-6 and V is TRBV2; D gene unclear. Germline loops: CDR1 SNHLY, CDR2 FYNNEI. The CDR3 is 16 residues long. The V gene lost 8 bases and the J gene lost 0 bases, with 14 bases spanning the gap. The CDR3 DNA sequence: TGTGCCAGCGGTCCAGGAATCTCCTCTGGGGCCAACGTCCTGACTTTC. Translation: CASGPGISSGANVLTF.

The chain is built from TRBV4-1 and TRBJ2-1; 11 positions agree with TRBD2. The CDR3 consists of 15 residues. V shed 4 bases, J shed 6 bases, and the junction held 5 bases outside the gene matches. Germline V gene sequence: CDR1 MGHRA, CDR2 YSYEKL. As DNA, the CDR3 is TGCGCCAGCAGCCGCCGACTAGCGGGGTCCAATGAGCAGTTCTTC. Protein product: CASSRRLAGSNEQFF.

The chain carries TRBV6-1 and TRBJ2-7, with unresolved D. Germline CDR1 MNHNS, CDR2 SASEGT. Trimming left V 5 bases short and J 6 bases short, with 20 bases between. The CDR3 covers 15 residues. In nucleotides, the CDR3 is TGTGCCAGCAGTTCTTCCCGACTCCGCTTATTCGAGCAGTACTTC. Its translation is CASSSSRLRLFEQYF.